The subject of this entry is one T cell receptor beta chain. The source of the sample is a study of blood T cell repertoires in COVID-19. TCRdb's table, derived via immunoSEQ multiplex PCR, lists solely in-frame clones and lacks some. The sample shows around 500,000 clones, 70% to 90% of them seen only once. Germline values: CDR1 SGHTA, CDR2 FQGNSA. Trimming left V 0 bases short and J 4 bases short, with 13 bases between. This CDR3 comprises 16 residues. The V and J genes are TRBV7-2 and TRBJ2-1; possibly TRBD2 for D (6 bases). The TCR was taken from a woman in her sixties who had recovered from COVID-19. The specimen was PBMCs or T cells enriched from blood (not recorded which). The CDR3 DNA is TGTGCCAGCAGCTTAGCCGGGGCGGGGACTTACAATGAGCAGTTCTTC. The encoded protein is CASSLAGAGTYNEQFF.